This T cell receptor beta chain was sequenced for a study of post-analysis software for immune sequencing data. About the study: The study covered relapsing-remitting, secondary progressive and progressive-relapsing courses of multiple sclerosis. Findings and limits, study-wide: There was significantly lower normalized Chao1 diversity in multiple sclerosis patients than in controls. The five TRBV segments detected at higher frequency in patients than in controls included TRBV5-6, TRBV5-1 and TRBV20-1. Under the F measure, samples that were prepared in one batch clustered strongly together.

This clonotype was seen only a few times. The antigen is undetermined. Tagging with unique molecular identifiers was a feature of the TCR beta cDNA libraries. With about 0.95 to 11 million T cells as the source, about half a million cDNA molecules resulted. TCRdb fed the PCR reads into MiXCR, producing one record per CDR3 protein. The sample includes about 680,000 distinct CDR3 sequences, 59% seen only once; the top ten take around 10%. This CDR3 is built from 14 residues. Per germline, CDR1 SGHRS and CDR2 YFSETQ. V usage is TRBV5-1 and J usage is TRBJ2-4; possibly TRBD2 for D (5 bases). The J call may be incorrect, as the DNA end agrees better with TRBJ2-7. This sequence was found in a girl aged 2-15 years with multiple sclerosis. Sequencing was carried out using blood. DNA for the CDR3: TGCGCCAGCAGCTTAGCAGGAGGCGGCCACGAGCAGTACTTC. Translation: CASSLAGGGHEQYF.